The 2 T cell receptor beta chains presented below share a single source sample, sequenced in a study of identical twins. Using its own MiXCR run on the 5' RACE reads, TCRdb lists one record per CDR3 protein. The sample has more than 600,000 distinct CDR3 sequences; around a sixth are singletons. In addition, the sample was reused for a study of T cells expressing NK-cell markers.

The sequencing input was PBMCs. These TCRs come from a woman aged 18-29 years in good health.

This clonotype was observed a handful of times. The chain carries TRBV5-1 and TRBJ2-3; D ambiguous. Germline-derived CDR1 and CDR2 are SGHRS and YFSETQ. This CDR3 region has 13 residues. Trimming took 0 bases from V and 6 from J, leaving 8 bases between them. CDR3: CASSLARADTQYF. CDR3 nucleotide sequence: TGCGCCAGCAGCTTGGCGCGCGCGGATACGCAGTATTTT.

In its sample, this clonotype was seen a few times. The chain combines TRBV5-1 with TRBJ2-7; D uncertain. Germline V gene sequence: CDR1 SGHRS, CDR2 YFSETQ. The V and J ends lost 7 bases and 0 bases respectively, with 8 bases between them. This CDR3 region has 12 residues. The CDR3 nucleotides are TGCGCCAGCTGGGCAGACTCCTACGAGCAGTACTTC. Translated, it gives CASWADSYEQYF.